Each of the 3 T cell receptor beta chains below was sequenced from the same sample in a study of shared clonotypes between healthy human individuals. Clones were sequenced by immunoSEQ multiplex PCR, and TCRdb holds only the in-frame ones, with some missing. The repertoire includes fewer than 3 million clones, 92% of them detected once, and 0.3% to 0.4% sits in the top ten. Sequencing used naive CD4+ T cells from PBMCs. Described subset: CD45RA+ positively selected. These TCRs come from a man between 18 and 29 years old in good health. Some clones in this sample may be carry-over from other donors' samples.

This clone was detected only a few times. The chain joins TRBV28 to TRBJ2-7, with D unresolved. V dropped 4 bases and J dropped 5 bases, with 6 bases sitting between them. Germline assignment: CDR1 MDHEN and CDR2 SYDVKM. The CDR3 runs 11 residues. The CDR3 reads CASSWYHEQYF. DNA for the CDR3: TGTGCCAGCAGTTGGTACCACGAGCAGTACTTC.

As for this clone: Other DNA sequences within the sample encode an identical CDR3. The chain joins TRBV6-1 to TRBJ1-2; no clear D gene. The CDR3 covers 13 residues. The germline V and J ends were trimmed by 2 bases and 2 bases, with 6 bases remaining between them. The germline gives CDR1 MNHNS, CDR2 SASEGT. CDR3 sequence (DNA): TGTGCCAGCAGTGAATACGGCAACTATGGCTACACCTTC. Its protein is CASSEYGNYGYTF.

As concerns this clone: At the DNA level, this CDR3 is encoded by other sequences in the same sample as well. The chain combines TRBV6-5 with TRBJ1-2, with 9 bases fitting TRBD1. Per germline, CDR1 MNHEY and CDR2 SVGAGI. With V trimmed by 0 bases and J by 6 bases, 2 bases remained unmatched. There are 14 residues in the CDR3. The CDR3 DNA follows: TGTGCCAGCAGTTACTCTGGGACAGGGCATGGCTACACCTTC. Residues: CASSYSGTGHGYTF.